Included here is one TCR beta chain sequence, with context. The sample is drawn from a study of blood T cell repertoires in COVID-19. At the level of the study: Samples came from the United States, Italy and Spain, spanning acute and convalescent COVID-19. T cells, B-cell-depleted T cells, or PBMCs supplied cDNA or gDNA.

Methods used by the authors: By means of reference gene primer amplification, nucleated cell counts were estimated. Some clones are missing from TCRdb's copy, which holds only in-frame ones; the method was immunoSEQ multiplex PCR. V, J and clone size are taken as reported in that table, and D and trimming were inferred from the DNA itself. This table holds more than 85,000 clones, 85% found once. Trimming took 4 bases from V and 7 from J; bases not matched to a gene: 5. Germline CDR1 and CDR2: LGHNA and YNFKEQ. The CDR3 totals 15 residues. The J gene is TRBJ2-1, the V gene TRBV4-2; 12 nucleotides match TRBD2. This clonotype originated in a man in his fifties or sixties with acute or convalescent COVID-19. The sequenced sample consisted of peripheral blood. The CDR3 sequence is CASSPGTSGLNEQFF. The CDR3 DNA is TGTGCCAGCAGCCCCGGGACTAGCGGGCTTAATGAGCAGTTCTTC.